This T cell receptor (beta chain) was sequenced in a study of identical twins. TCRdb reanalysed the 5' RACE reads using MiXCR and keeps one entry per CDR3 protein. Seen here are 600,000 to 700,000 distinct CDR3 sequences, approximately 21% observed once, and the top ten hold roughly 4%. Germline CDR1 reads LGHNA; CDR2 reads YSLEER. V shed 4 bases, J shed 8 bases, and the junction held 5 bases outside the gene matches. This CDR3 is 15 amino acids long. The same sample was also studied in work on T cells expressing NK-cell markers.

V usage is TRBV4-3 and J usage is TRBJ2-1; TRBD2 aligns across 13 bases. The clonotype comes from a woman aged 18-29 years in good health. The sample taken for sequencing was PBMCs. The CDR3 spells CASSRGTSGTDEQFF. The CDR3 DNA reads TGCGCCAGCAGCCGAGGGACTAGCGGGACCGATGAGCAGTTCTTC.